The 26 T cell receptor beta chains reported below all come from one sample, sequenced in a study of technical replicates of blood from a few donors. Sequencing was performed with immunoSEQ multiplex PCR; in TCRdb, only in-frame clones are kept and a portion is missing. The table shows about 64,000 clones, with 75% to 90% occurring only once. The sample consisted of PBMCs. These receptors all come from a human donor in good health. Some clones in this sample may be carry-over from other donors' samples.

The V and J genes are TRBV4-1 and TRBJ1-3; 8 nucleotides line up with TRBD1. Germline V gene lookup returns CDR1 MGHRA and CDR2 YSYEKL. The CDR3 extends over 17 amino acids. V trimming: 4 bases; J trimming: 0 bases; junction bases outside the gene matches: 8. CDR3 sequence (DNA): TGCGCCAGCAGCCTCCCTCGGACAGGGAGCTCTGGAAACACCATATATTTT. Translating gives CASSLPRTGSSGNTIYF.

The rearrangement links TRBV7-9 to TRBJ2-1; 7 positions match TRBD1. V gave up 5 bases and J gave up 4 bases; unmatched junction bases: 11. Germline V gene lookup returns CDR1 SEHNR and CDR2 FQNEAQ (reference sequence). The CDR3 length is 16 residues. The CDR3 nucleotides read TGTGCCAGCAGCCCGAAGGGGACAGCATCTTACAATGAGCAGTTCTTC. Translating it yields CASSPKGTASYNEQFF.

V usage is TRBV7-2 and J usage is TRBJ2-5, with TRBD2 matching over 10 bases. Trimming removed 5 bases from V and 5 bases from J; junction bases left unmatched: 14. Per germline, CDR1 SGHTA and CDR2 FQGNSA. CDR3 size: 17 residues. The chain's CDR3 is CASSPISPSGGYETQYF. In DNA form, the CDR3 reads TGTGCCAGCAGCCCAATCTCGCCTAGCGGGGGCTATGAGACCCAGTACTTC.

Only one count was recorded for this clone. The chain uses TRBV18 and TRBJ1-4; TRBD1 might be the D (5 bases). From germline, CDR1 is KGHSH and CDR2 LQKENI. The CDR3 has 16 residues. Trimming removed 2 bases at V and 0 bases at J, with 10 bases between. The CDR3 coding sequence is TGTGCCAGCTCACCATTCAGGGAAACAACTAATGAAAAACTGTTTTTT. It codes for CASSPFRETTNEKLFF.

The chain recombines TRBV18 with TRBJ2-1; 7 bases are a match to TRBD2. There are 18 residues in the CDR3. J was trimmed by 1 base and V by 1 base; bases with no gene match: 10. Per germline, CDR1 KGHSH and CDR2 LQKENI. The CDR3 spells CASSPRQRDSWSYNEQFF. The CDR3 DNA follows: TGTGCCAGCTCACCACGCCAGCGGGATTCTTGGTCCTACAATGAGCAGTTCTTC.

The genes are TRBV5-4 and TRBJ2-1; no firm D call. In germline, CDR1 is SGHNT, CDR2 YYREEE (reference sequence). Deletions cut 5 bases from V and 9 bases from J, with 9 bases between. This CDR3 has 11 residues. CDR3 sequence: CASSLNGEQFF. In DNA form, the CDR3 reads TGTGCCAGCAGTTTGAACGGTGAGCAGTTCTTC. The variable domain in full, with the rest retrieved from reference TRBV5-4 and TRBJ2-1, is ETGVTQSPTHLIKTRGQQVTLRCSSQSGHNTVSWYQQALGQGPQFIFQYYREEENGRGNFPPRFSGLQFPNYSSELNVNALELDDSALYLCASSLNGEQFFGPGTRLTVL.

This chain joins TRBV6-5 and TRBJ2-2, with a possible D match to TRBD2 (6 bases). Between the trimmed V and J ends, which lost 0 bases and 0 bases, there was a span of 8 bases. Per germline, CDR1 MNHEY and CDR2 SVGAGI. CDR3 length: 16 amino acids. The CDR3 bases are TGTGCCAGCAGTTACTCCCCGGGGGCGAACACCGGGGAGCTGTTTTTT. Residues: CASSYSPGANTGELFF.

V is TRBV2 and J is TRBJ2-7, with TRBD1 as a possible D gene (6 bases). Trimming pared 8 bases from V and 2 bases from J, leaving 13 bases between. Germline V gene lookup returns CDR1 SNHLY and CDR2 FYNNEI. The CDR3 length is 13 residues. CDR3 nucleotide sequence: TGTGCCAGCTCGATGCAGGGGACCTACGAGCAGTACTTC. This translates into CASSMQGTYEQYF.

The chain combines TRBV6-5 with TRBJ1-5; 9 positions match TRBD1. Losses at the gene ends were 6 bases for V and 4 bases for J; bases not matched to a gene: 1. Germline lookup yields CDR1 MNHEY and CDR2 SVGAGI. The CDR3 extends over 13 amino acids. CDR3 sequence reads: CASRGQGNQPQHF. The CDR3 coding sequence is TGTGCCAGCAGAGGACAGGGGAATCAGCCCCAGCATTTT.

The chain combines TRBV7-8 with TRBJ2-3; a weak D match, TRBD2 (5 bases). Germline CDR1 reads SGHVS; CDR2 reads FQNEAQ. The CDR3 runs to 14 residues. Trimming took off 1 base at V and 6 bases at J, with 11 bases between the two ends. CDR3 nucleotide sequence: TGTGCCAGCAGCTTAGGCCGGGGAATCGATACGCAGTATTTT. Protein: CASSLGRGIDTQYF.

The chain is built from TRBV5-1 and TRBJ2-3, with 13 positions matching TRBD2. This CDR3 has 16 amino acids. Germline-derived CDR1 and CDR2 are SGHRS and YFSETQ. Unmatched junction bases numbered 3, after V lost 0 bases and J lost 5 bases. CDR3 loop: CASSLGLAGGEDTQYF. CDR3 nucleotide sequence: TGCGCCAGCAGCTTGGGACTAGCGGGAGGAGAAGATACGCAGTATTTT.

The rearrangement joins TRBV7-9 to TRBJ1-5; D call uncertain. Trimming took 2 bases from V and 3 from J, leaving 11 bases between them. The germline gives CDR1 SEHNR, CDR2 FQNEAQ (reference sequence). This CDR3 spans 15 amino acids. The CDR3 protein is CASSLKGDSNQPQHF. The DNA of the CDR3 is TGTGCCAGCAGCTTAAAGGGAGACTCCAATCAGCCCCAGCATTTT.

V and J are TRBV7-2 and TRBJ2-7, with TRBD2 identical over 8 bases. Germline V gene data show CDR1 as SGHTA and CDR2 as FQGNSA. V lost 6 bases and J lost 6; bases outside the gene matches: 19. CDR3 size: 17 residues. CDR3 coding DNA: TGTGCCAGCAGAGCGGGCGGGGGGCCATCTACCTCCATCGAGCAGTACTTC. This codes for CASRAGGGPSTSIEQYF.

The CDR3 region is CASSLAGGRVEQFF. The CDR3 nucleotides are TGTGCCAGCAGTCTAGCGGGGGGTCGGGTTGAGCAGTTCTTC. V gene TRBV27 combines with J gene TRBJ2-1; 11 nucleotides align to TRBD2. J lost 9 bases, V lost 5 bases, and 6 bases had no gene match. The CDR3 runs 14 residues. Germline V CDR1 and CDR2: MNHEY, SMNVEV (reference sequence).

The genes are TRBV7-4 and TRBJ2-3; D not resolved. Germline values: CDR1 SGHVT, CDR2 SQSDAQ. The CDR3 length is 16 residues. V dropped 2 bases and J dropped 0 bases, with 12 bases sitting between them. The CDR3 nucleotides read TGTGCCAGCAGCTTAAGTTCTGGCATAAGCACAGATACGCAGTATTTT. Residues: CASSLSSGISTDTQYF.

The rearrangement links TRBV7-2 to TRBJ1-1, with D unresolved. Germline CDR1 SGHTA, CDR2 FQGNSA. V was pared by 4 bases and J by 1 base, with 7 bases between. The CDR3 is 13 residues long. The CDR3 is CASSWNRNTEAFF. Here the CDR3 DNA reads TGTGCCAGCAGCTGGAACAGGAACACTGAAGCTTTCTTT.

The chain uses TRBV7-5 and TRBJ1-5; the D call of TRBD1 is as the table states it, not checked on the DNA. TRBV7-5 is recorded as a pseudogene. The CDR3 contains 14 residues. The chain's CDR3 is CVRSTGQGGQPQHF. CDR3 nucleotides: TGTGTCAGAAGCACGGGACAGGGCGGTCAGCCCCAGCATTTT.

The V call is TRBV18, the J call TRBJ2-3, with 8 bases lining up with TRBD2. In germline, CDR1 is KGHSH, CDR2 LQKENI. The CDR3 runs to 16 residues. After removal of 2 bases from V and 2 bases from J, the junction contained 6 bases not matched to a gene. The CDR3 region has the DNA TGTGCCAGCTCACCAATGGGCGGGGGGACCACAGATACGCAGTATTTT. As protein: CASSPMGGGTTDTQYF.

The chain carries TRBV11-2 and TRBJ2-5, with D possibly being TRBD1 (5 bases). The CDR3 consists of 15 residues. Trimming cost V 3 bases and J 5 bases, with 16 bases left between them. Germline loops: CDR1 SGHAT, CDR2 FQNNGV. The CDR3 nucleotides read TGTGCCAGCAGCTTTGGTAGCTCTAAGGGGGAGACCCAGTACTTC. Protein: CASSFGSSKGETQYF.

This chain links TRBV5-1 with TRBJ2-1; 10 bases are shared with TRBD2. J gave up 9 bases and V 2 bases, and 5 bases lay outside the gene matches. CDR3 length: 14 residues. Germline loops: CDR1 SGHRS, CDR2 YFSETQ. The CDR3 spells CASSFSSGSIEQFF. CDR3 bases: TGCGCCAGCAGCTTTTCTAGCGGGAGTATTGAGCAGTTCTTC.

CDR3 loop: CASSSVNEKLFF. The CDR3 DNA reads TGTGCCAGCAGTTCGGTTAATGAAAAACTGTTTTTT. V usage is TRBV6-4 and J usage is TRBJ1-4; D unclear. CDR1 is MRHNA and CDR2 is SNTAGT in the germline V gene. The CDR3 contains 12 residues. With 5 bases removed from V and 4 bases from J, the gap between germline ends came to 5 bases.

The CDR3 nucleotides read TGTGCCAGTAGCCAGGGTTTCGGAACTGAAGCTTTCTTT. It yields the protein CASSQGFGTEAFF. J is TRBJ1-1 and V is TRBV19; a possible D gene is TRBD1 (5 bases). The CDR3 has 13 residues. Trimming took 6 bases from V and 5 from J, leaving 13 bases between them. Per the germline V gene, CDR1 is LNHDA and CDR2 is SQIVND (reference sequence). Full variable domain (outside the CDR3, taken from reference TRBV19 and TRBJ1-1): DGGITQSPKYLFRKEGQNVTLSCEQNLNHDAMYWYRQDPGQGLRLIYYSQIVNDFQKGDIAEGYSVSREKKESFPLTVTSAQKNPTAFYLCASSQGFGTEAFFGQGTRLTVV.

The gene calls are TRBV5-6 and TRBJ2-4; D remains ambiguous. The CDR3 totals 14 residues. The germline V gene has CDR1 SGHDT and CDR2 YYEEEE. The V end was cut by 1 base, the J end by 0 bases, with 5 bases between. CDR3 sequence (DNA): TGTGCCAGCAGCTTGTTCCTAGCCAAAAACATTCAGTACTTC. Encoded protein: CASSLFLAKNIQYF.

The V call is TRBV29-1, the J call TRBJ2-5; weak D call: TRBD1 (5 bases). Germline-derived CDR1 and CDR2 are SQVTM and ANQGSEA. Trimming took off 4 bases at V and 5 bases at J, with 8 bases between the two ends. This CDR3 contains 11 residues. The CDR3 protein is CSVVRAETQYF. CDR3 sequence (DNA): TGCAGCGTTGTCAGGGCGGAGACCCAGTACTTC.

The J gene is TRBJ1-4, the V gene TRBV5-1, with TRBD1 matching over 7 bases. J lost 8 bases, V lost 1 base, and 8 bases had no gene match. The V gene's germline CDR1 is SGHRS and CDR2 YFSETQ. The CDR3 is 15 amino acids. The CDR3 reads CASSLRGGSGEKLFF. CDR3 DNA sequence: TGCGCCAGCAGCTTGCGAGGGGGCTCAGGGGAAAAACTGTTTTTT.

This chain uses TRBV7-6 with TRBJ1-2, with D unclear. Per the germline V gene, CDR1 is SGHVS and CDR2 is FNYEAQ. Trimming pared 3 bases from V and 2 bases from J, leaving 7 bases between. The CDR3 sequence is 13 residues long. The CDR3 is CASSFWENYGYTF. CDR3 sequence (DNA): TGTGCCAGCAGCTTTTGGGAGAACTATGGCTACACCTTC. Full variable domain (rest looked up from reference TRBV7-6 and TRBJ1-2): GAGVSQSPRYKVTKRGQDVALRCDPISGHVSLYWYRQALGQGPEFLTYFNYEAQQDKSGLPNDRFSAERPEGSISTLTIQRTEQRDSAMYRCASSFWENYGYTFGSGTRLTVV.